Following are 20 T cell receptor beta chains from one sample sequenced in a study of blood T cell repertoires in COVID-19. The data were produced by immunoSEQ multiplex PCR, yet TCRdb's version contains in-frame clones alone and is incomplete. This table holds 45,000 to 50,000 clones, around 83% found once. Material for sequencing was peripheral blood. These TCRs come from a man between 60 and 70 years old with active COVID-19.

The chain couples TRBV6-5 to TRBJ1-2; 8 bases are shared with TRBD1. The germline V gene encodes CDR1 MNHEY and CDR2 SVGAGI. The CDR3 totals 14 residues. The J segment lost 0 bases and the V segment lost 6 bases, leaving 3 bases of the junction unmatched. The CDR3 reads CASRDRATNYGYTF. CDR3 DNA sequence: TGTGCCAGCAGGGACAGGGCGACTAACTATGGCTACACCTTC.

The chain combines TRBV4-1 with TRBJ2-6, with a weak D call TRBD1 (5 bases). The CDR3 length is 19 residues. The V end was cut by 1 base, the J end by 0 bases, with 16 bases between. CDR1 MGHRA and CDR2 YSYEKL come from the germline V gene. The CDR3 protein is CASSQVVGAGNSGANVLTF. In DNA, the CDR3 is TGCGCCAGCAGCCAAGTAGTAGGGGCAGGGAACTCTGGGGCCAACGTCCTGACTTTC.

This sequence joins TRBV9 and TRBJ1-4; D is ambiguous. Per germline, CDR1 SGDLS and CDR2 YYNGEE. This CDR3 is built from 15 residues. Trimming stripped 1 base from V and 0 bases from J, with 7 bases between. CDR3 region: CASSVNGATNEKLFF. The CDR3 coding sequence is TGTGCCAGCAGCGTAAACGGGGCAACTAATGAAAAACTGTTTTTT.

The chain combines TRBV2 with TRBJ2-5; 15 nucleotides agree with TRBD2. V shed 6 bases, J shed 7 bases, and the junction held 6 bases outside the gene matches. This CDR3 has 15 amino acids. From germline, CDR1 is SNHLY and CDR2 FYNNEI. The CDR3 protein is CASSRTSGGVGTQYF. The CDR3 region has the DNA TGTGCCAGCAGCCGGACTAGCGGGGGGGTAGGGACCCAGTACTTC. Full variable domain (missing parts from reference TRBV2 and TRBJ2-5): EPEVTQTPSHQVTQMGQEVILRCVPISNHLYFYWYRQILGQKVEFLVSFYNNEISEKSEIFDDQFSVERPDGSNFTLKIRSTKLEDSAMYFCASSRTSGGVGTQYFGPGTRLLVL.

Here the CDR3 reads CASKLAGPYEQYF. The CDR3 bases are TGTGCCAGCAAGCTCGCGGGCCCCTACGAGCAGTACTTC. The V and J genes are TRBV12-3 or TRBV12-4 and TRBJ2-7; the D gene is possibly TRBD2 (5 bases). The CDR3 is 13 residues long. V lost 7 bases and J lost 2, with 12 bases in between.

This chain connects TRBV27 to TRBJ2-7, with 9 bases lining up with TRBD2. Germline V CDR1 and CDR2: MNHEY, SMNVEV (reference sequence). CDR3 size: 14 residues. Losses at the gene ends were 4 bases for V and 3 bases for J; bases not matched to a gene: 4. CDR3 residues: CASSSLAGIYEQYF. CDR3 sequence (DNA): TGTGCCAGCAGTTCCCTAGCGGGAATCTACGAGCAGTACTTC.

The J gene is TRBJ1-1, the V gene TRBV18; unclear D gene. This CDR3 has 15 residues. The V and J ends lost 1 base and 2 bases respectively, with 11 bases between them. Germline CDR1 and CDR2: KGHSH and LQKENI. The chain's CDR3 is CASSPRAGTNTEAFF. The CDR3 DNA sequence: TGTGCCAGCTCACCACGGGCGGGTACAAACACTGAAGCTTTCTTT.

This clone has more than one count but fewer than ten. This chain links TRBV5-1 with TRBJ2-1; D may be TRBD1 (5 bases). CDR1 and CDR2 from the germline V gene are SGHRS and YFSETQ. V dropped 3 bases and J dropped 4 bases, with 14 bases sitting between them. The CDR3 totals 15 residues. CDR3 sequence reads: CASSSRQGVYNEQFF. As DNA, the CDR3 is TGCGCCAGCAGCTCAAGACAAGGGGTTTACAATGAGCAGTTCTTC.

This clone was counted only a few times. The rearrangement uses TRBV4-1 and TRBJ2-2; 7 positions match TRBD2. The CDR3 sequence is 17 residues long. The J segment lost 5 bases and the V segment lost 4 bases, leaving 13 bases of the junction unmatched. Germline CDR1 MGHRA, CDR2 YSYEKL. CDR3 in DNA: TGCGCCAGCAGCCCCCATTTGCGTAGCGGGCGGACCGGGGAGCTGTTTTTT. Translating it yields CASSPHLRSGRTGELFF.

The rearrangement links TRBV2 to TRBJ1-2; the match to TRBD1 covers 12 bases. Trimming removed 6 bases from V and 5 bases from J; junction bases left unmatched: 7. This CDR3 is 15 amino acids long. Germline values: CDR1 SNHLY, CDR2 FYNNEI. The CDR3 here is CASRGDRGRRYGYTF. The CDR3 DNA reads TGTGCCAGCAGAGGGGACAGGGGGCGTCGGTATGGCTACACCTTC.

The rearrangement joins TRBV7-2 to TRBJ2-7; the match to TRBD1 covers 8 bases. Germline V gene sequence: CDR1 SGHTA, CDR2 FQGNSA. The ends lost 4 bases at V and 2 bases at J; junction bases unmatched: 4. This CDR3 is 14 amino acids long. The CDR3 sequence: CASSSPGQAYEQYF. DNA of the CDR3: TGTGCCAGCAGCTCGCCGGGACAGGCCTACGAGCAGTACTTC.

In its sample, this clone was seen a few times. This sequence joins TRBV18 and TRBJ2-3; D not resolved. Germline V lookup: CDR1 KGHSH, CDR2 LQKENI. The germline V and J ends were trimmed by 0 bases and 0 bases, with 13 bases remaining between them. The CDR3 spans 17 residues. In DNA form, the CDR3 reads TGTGCCAGCTCACCACCCTACTTTCCTACTAGCACAGATACGCAGTATTTT. Its translation: CASSPPYFPTSTDTQYF.

This clone has a single count. V gene TRBV4-1 combines with J gene TRBJ2-3; 9 bases are shared with TRBD2. This CDR3 comprises 20 residues. Unmatched junction bases numbered 15, after V lost 0 bases and J lost 2 bases. Germline CDR1 reads MGHRA; CDR2 reads YSYEKL. The CDR3 DNA reads as TGCGCCAGCAGCCAAGATCTCTTCGCGGGGGGGCCGGATTTCACAGATACGCAGTATTTT. It encodes CASSQDLFAGGPDFTDTQYF.

The chain links TRBV15 to TRBJ2-2; 7 nucleotides align to TRBD1. The CDR3 contains 17 residues. The trim removed 0 bases at V and 4 bases at J, leaving 8 bases unmatched. CDR1 LNHNV and CDR2 YYDKDF come from the germline V gene (reference sequence). In DNA, the CDR3 is TGTGCCACCAGCAGAGATATCAGGACAGGAGGCACCGGGGAGCTGTTTTTT. It codes for CATSRDIRTGGTGELFF. Full variable domain (missing parts from reference TRBV15 and TRBJ2-2): DAMVIQNPRYQVTQFGKPVTLSCSQTLNHNVMYWYQQKSSQAPKLLFHYYDKDFNNEADTPDNFQSRRPNTSFCFLDIRSPGLGDTAMYLCATSRDIRTGGTGELFFGEGSRLTVL.

V is TRBV28 and J is TRBJ1-1; D possibly corresponds to TRBD1 (5 bases). V was pared by 0 bases and J by 4 bases, with 15 bases between. CDR3 length: 16 amino acids. Germline V gene data show CDR1 as MDHEN and CDR2 as SYDVKM. The DNA for the CDR3 is TGTGCCAGCAGTTTATGCCCGGGGGGGGTGAGCACTGAAGCTTTCTTT. It is translated as CASSLCPGGVSTEAFF.

The V call is TRBV6-1, the J call TRBJ2-7; D call uncertain. The CDR3 loop spans 11 amino acids. V was shortened by 1 base and J by 6 bases, with 4 bases between the two germline ends. Germline-derived CDR1 and CDR2 are MNHNS and SASEGT. The CDR3 sequence: CASSEDSEQYF. The CDR3 region has the DNA TGTGCCAGCAGTGAAGACAGCGAGCAGTACTTC.

This clone was seen a few times. The CDR3 DNA follows: TGTGCCAGCAGTTATGGATCAGGGGCCCACGAGCAGTACTTC. Encoded protein: CASSYGSGAHEQYF. The chain couples TRBV6-5 to TRBJ2-7; possibly TRBD1 for D (6 bases). The germline V and J ends were trimmed by 3 bases and 5 bases, with 14 bases remaining between them. The germline gives CDR1 MNHEY, CDR2 SVGAGI. This CDR3 spans 14 amino acids.

The rearrangement links TRBV2 to TRBJ1-4; D might be TRBD1 (5 bases). Per germline, CDR1 SNHLY and CDR2 FYNNEI. The CDR3 totals 13 residues. Trimming stripped 3 bases from V and 10 bases from J, with 12 bases between. The CDR3 nucleotides are TGTGCCAGCAGTGACAGGGTTATCGGAAAACTGTTTTTT. Its translation: CASSDRVIGKLFF.

The chain has TRBV7-2 and TRBJ2-7; D is perhaps TRBD2 (5 bases). CDR3 length: 16 amino acids. Germline CDR1 and CDR2: SGHTA and FQGNSA. Trimming pared 0 bases from V and 2 bases from J, leaving 14 bases between. The CDR3 DNA reads TGTGCCAGCAGCTTAGCGCTCGCTAGACTACCCTACGAGCAGTACTTC. The encoded protein is CASSLALARLPYEQYF.

The chain couples TRBV4-1 to TRBJ1-1; D call uncertain. There are 13 residues in the CDR3. Deletions cut 2 bases from V and 1 base from J, with 5 bases between. Germline assignment: CDR1 MGHRA and CDR2 YSYEKL. The CDR3 region is CASSQIKNTEAFF. CDR3 DNA sequence: TGCGCCAGCAGCCAAATAAAGAACACTGAAGCTTTCTTT.